This entry concerns a single T cell receptor beta chain. This clonotype was recorded many times. Its target antigen remains unknown. No much larger clone is present one base from it, and per-base qualities are unavailable. Trimming costs V 7 bases and J 4 bases, and their ends lie 17 bases apart. Including cysteine and phenylalanine, the CDR3 has 14 amino acids. Only the CDR3 DNA is retained, 42 bases long and in frame from the first base. CDR1 MDHEN and CDR2 SYDVKM were looked up in the germline V gene. According to the study, the label for this sample's time point signals: blood at routine non-recurrence follow-up after resection. Whole RNA extracted from tumor and nontumor lung tissue, or from cryopreserved PBMC samples, was used for TCR sequencing without cell sorting. A patient was chosen for TCR sequencing only when enough RNA was available from at least two tumor regions. This specimen comes from a study of spatial heterogeneity in lung cancer (dated by TCRdb to between 2019 and 2020). Broadly, across the study: Donors were under 95 patients with early-stage, untreated non-small cell lung cancer from the lung TRACERx cohort. Follow-up PBMC samples were sequenced whenever available, with a median time to follow-up of roughly 22 months after resection. More beta-chain than alpha-chain transcripts were consistently detected, likely reflecting higher beta-chain transcript abundance. In the raw uncorrected reads, each unique combination of TCR and UMI appeared on average more than ten times. In non-small cell lung cancer, the study quantitatively compared TCR alpha and beta repertoires across several tumor regions, matched nontumor lung, and blood. The study linked features of the TCR repertoire to counts of nonsynonymous mutations, which were determined by whole-exome sequencing of tumor tissue. At surgery, 220 tumor regions, 61 to 75 matched nontumor lung samples and fewer than 60 PBMC samples were TCR-sequenced for both alpha and beta chains.

Summary of the overall study and its limitations: Confirming at a functional level the hypothesis that regional TCRs recognize regional mutations was considered to require additional single-cell paired TCR alpha and beta sequencing. Ubiquitous expanded tumor TCRs were detected in blood more often at tumor resection than at routine follow-up. Only approximately 14 patients were included in the comparisons of baseline and follow-up blood repertoires.

Receptor libraries were prepared by 5' RACE. The instrument given in TCRdb is NextSeq 500. In the TCR library protocol, a unique molecular identifier was attached to each TCR cDNA molecule so that PCR and sequencing errors could be corrected. In the source study's methods: TCR identification, UMI-based error correction and CDR3 extraction were performed with Decombinator tools. TCRs above a frequency of 2 per 1,000, corresponding to the top 1% of the tumor frequency distribution, were defined as expanded. Renyi diversity was computed with the R vegan package after each repertoire had been subsampled 100 times to 5,000 TCRs. To build CDR3 similarity networks, amino acid triplet string-kernel similarity was used, and CDR3s were connected when their pairwise similarity was above 0.82. TCRdb trimmed public reads at Q25 via fastp, called clones via MiXCR and kept in-frame beta chains. Each entry merges the rows of one CDR3 protein and shows their most common DNA and genes. None of the V and J calls come from the authors' own analysis; TCRdb made them. In this sample the table shows 110,000 or so distinct CDR3 sequences, about 10% of which occur a single time. About 24% of the sample is held by the ten biggest clonotypes.

The sequence came from a female donor with early-stage non-small cell lung cancer. The sequence joins TRBV28 to TRBJ2-7; TRBD1 is perhaps the D gene, given 6 matching bases. The sample here was PBMCs, taken at follow-up. The DNA is TGTGCCAGCACACCGGGCAGGGGAGCTTACGAGCAGTACTTC. Its product reads: CASTPGRGAYEQYF. The CDR3 plus the reference TRBV28 and TRBJ2-7 genes for the other parts give the full variable domain: DVKVTQSSRYLVKRTGEKVFLECVQDMDHENMFWYRQDPGLGLRLIYFSYDVKMKEKGDIPEGYSVSREKKERFSLILESASTNQTSMYLCASTPGRGAYEQYFGPGTRLTVT.